This T cell receptor beta chain was captured in a study of regulatory dendritic cells for organ transplantation. V lost 1 base to trimming and J lost 0 bases; unmatched junction nucleotides: 3. There are 15 residues in the CDR3. CDR1 LNHDA and CDR2 SQIVND come from the germline V gene (reference sequence). Clones were read by immunoSEQ multiplex PCR, and TCRdb kept only the in-frame ones, dropping some. Found here are some 35,000 clones, approximately 88% of them singletons; the top ten hold under 0.075%. The genes are TRBV19 and TRBJ2-7, with 7 positions matching TRBD1. The clonotype comes from a human donor in good health. Sequencing used naive CD4+ T cells from blood. Subset in this sample: CD45RA+ naive T cells. The CDR3 nucleotides read TGTGCCAGTAGTATAGGGACAGGCGCCTCCTACGAGCAGTACTTC. This encodes CASSIGTGASYEQYF.